These T cell receptor beta chains were read from a single sample in a study of blood T cell repertoires in COVID-19. Generated by immunoSEQ multiplex PCR, the TCRdb table keeps only in-frame clones and is missing some. The repertoire holds 130,000 to 150,000 clones, with around 84% as singletons. The sequenced material came from peripheral blood. These receptors were collected from a woman aged 45-60 years with acute or convalescent COVID-19. CDR3s include the opening cysteine and the closing phenylalanine or tryptophan. D genes are given only for firm matches. Clone size is shown for a subset of rows, as once, few, many or a class of expanded clone.

D,J,V,size,DNA,CDR3
NA,TRBJ1-5,TRBV4-2,NA,TGTGCCAGCAGCCAAGATGTCTGGGGGGGATGGCCCCAGCATTTT,CASSQDVWGGWPQHF
NA,TRBJ1-5,TRBV3-1/TRBV3-2,many,TGTGCCAGCAGCCAAGATTTTTCAGGGAATCAGCCCCAGCATTTT,CASSQDFSGNQPQHF
NA,TRBJ1-3,TRBV18,NA,TGTGCCAGCTCACCTCTCTGGGCCTCTGGAAACACCATATATTTT,CASSPLWASGNTIYF
NA,TRBJ1-5,TRBV19,NA,TGTGCCAGTAGTATGGGGCCCCAGGAGCCCCAGCATTTT,CASSMGPQEPQHF
TRBD1,TRBJ1-5,TRBV19,NA,TGTGCCAGTAGTATAGGGGACAGAAGCAATCAGCCCCAGCATTTT,CASSIGDRSNQPQHF
TRBD1,TRBJ1-1,TRBV30,few,TGTGCCTGGACCTCGGACAGGGGAGGCACTGAAGCTTTCTTT,CAWTSDRGGTEAFF
NA,TRBJ2-2,TRBV6-1,once,TGTGCCAGCAGTGAACGGAATTCTCTAGTAGCCGGGGAGCTGTTTTTT,CASSERNSLVAGELFF
TRBD2,TRBJ2-5,TRBV5-1,NA,TGCGCCAGCAGCTTGTCATCCGGCGGGGGGGTTGGGACCCAGTACTTC,CASSLSSGGGVGTQYF
NA,TRBJ1-1,TRBV5-1,NA,TGCGCCAGCAGCTTAAACACAGGGCTAACTGAAGCTTTCTTT,CASSLNTGLTEAFF
NA,TRBJ1-3,TRBV7-9,NA,TGTGCCAGCAGCCTTTTATGGACAGCATCTGGAAACACCATATATTTT,CASSLLWTASGNTIYF